This T cell receptor (beta chain) was identified during a study of neoadjuvant anti-PD-1 for oral cavity cancer. Study-level results: With three patients per group, TCR findings need larger cohorts.

Patients had newly diagnosed, untreated stage II-IVA oral cavity squamous cell carcinoma. No culture or expansion preceded analysis of these blood cells. CDR3 length: 15 residues. V lost 0 bases, J lost 3 bases, and 11 bases lay in between. Looked up from germline, CDR1 is SGHDN and CDR2 is FVKESK. Clones were sequenced by immunoSEQ multiplex PCR, and TCRdb holds only the in-frame ones, with some missing. The sample has roughly 60,000 clones; roughly 84% are singletons. Concerning this clone itself: Its target is not known.

Sequenced here: PBMCs, sampled before nivolumab (anti-PD-1) treatment. V and J are TRBV14 and TRBJ1-1; D unresolved. This receptor was taken from a person aged 40 to 85 with oral cavity squamous cell carcinoma. The chain's CDR3 is CASSQELRGHTEAFF. Written as DNA, the CDR3 is TGTGCCAGCAGCCAAGAATTAAGAGGGCACACTGAAGCTTTCTTT.